This T cell receptor (beta chain) is drawn from a study of OX40 agonist ivuxolimab in advanced cancers. Turning to the study itself: Treatment received earlier with anti-PD-1, anti-PD-L1 or anti-CTLA-4 agents was allowed, and over 35% had some. General study results and limits: Compared with CD4+, CD8+ T cells on average had more expanded clones.

The data were produced by immunoSEQ multiplex PCR, yet TCRdb's version contains in-frame clones alone and is incomplete. The data contain about 54,000 clones, roughly 81% of them singletons. CDR1 is LNHDA, CDR2 SQIVND, per germline (reference sequence). With V trimmed by 4 bases and J by 3 bases, 7 bases remained unmatched. The CDR3 spans 16 residues. Regarding this clone: Antigen unknown.

Specimen: CD4+ or CD8+ T cells sorted from blood, collected in a trial of the OX40 agonist ivuxolimab. The chain joins TRBV19 to TRBJ1-5; 9 nucleotides match TRBD1. The origin of this receptor is an adult with an advanced solid tumor such as melanoma, head and neck, liver or kidney cancer. CDR3 sequence (DNA): TGTGCCAGTAGTAGAGGGACAGGGCAGACCAATCAGCCCCAGCATTTT. Its protein product is CASSRGTGQTNQPQHF.